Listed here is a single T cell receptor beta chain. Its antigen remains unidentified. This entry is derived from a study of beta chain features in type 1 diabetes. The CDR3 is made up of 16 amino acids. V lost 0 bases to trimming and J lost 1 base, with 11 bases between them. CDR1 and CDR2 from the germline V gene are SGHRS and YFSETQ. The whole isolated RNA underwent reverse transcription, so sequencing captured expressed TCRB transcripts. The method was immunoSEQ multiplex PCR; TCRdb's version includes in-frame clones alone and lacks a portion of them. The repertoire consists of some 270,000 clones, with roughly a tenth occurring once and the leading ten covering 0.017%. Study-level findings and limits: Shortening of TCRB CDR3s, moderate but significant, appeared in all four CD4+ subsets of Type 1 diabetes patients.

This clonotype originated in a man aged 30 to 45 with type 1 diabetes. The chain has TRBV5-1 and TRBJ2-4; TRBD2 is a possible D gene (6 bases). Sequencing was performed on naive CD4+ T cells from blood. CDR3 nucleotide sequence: TGCGCCAGCAGCTTGGAGGGCCGGGGGGCCAAAAACATTCAGTACTTC. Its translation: CASSLEGRGAKNIQYF.